What follows are 30 T cell receptor beta chains derived from one specimen sequenced in a study of Ad26.COV2.S vaccination and SARS-CoV-2 variants (dated by TCRdb to the early 2020s). The library was made by the immunoSEQ multiplex PCR assay. The source is immuneACCESS, and TCRdb retained only in-frame sequences with V and J called. Part of the clones is not carried over; for the studies checked, unresolved V genes explain less than half of this, and the remainder is unexplained. In all, the sample holds about 410,000 clones, and around nine tenths of those were seen once. The ten largest clones take up more than 3% of the sample. The sample's treatment or condition label, decoded: roughly 19 received Ad26.COV2.S at low or high dose, single or two shots; 5 received placebo; per-sample allocation not given. For vaccine and placebo recipients, the sequenced repertoires came from samples collected on day 63 after the first injection.

The specimen was peripheral blood, collected in a trial of Ad26.COV2.S vaccine versus placebo. The receptors shown here come from a person aged 18-65 years who received the Ad26.COV2.S COVID-19 vaccine or a placebo.

This clone was counted only a few times. The V gene is TRBV2, the J gene TRBJ2-7; 7 nucleotides align to TRBD2. The CDR3 contains 12 residues. J was trimmed by 3 bases and V by 10 bases; bases with no gene match: 6. Per the germline V gene, CDR1 is SNHLY and CDR2 is FYNNEI. The CDR3 sequence: CATGEGYYEQYF. The CDR3 DNA sequence: TGTGCCACGGGGGAGGGATACTACGAGCAGTACTTC.

This sequence joins TRBV18 and TRBJ2-1; D might be TRBD1 (5 bases). Between the trimmed V and J ends, which lost 6 bases and 6 bases, there was a span of 12 bases. Germline assignment: CDR1 KGHSH and CDR2 LQKENI. The CDR3 spans 13 residues. The CDR3 DNA is TGTGCCAGCTCCCGGAACCAGGGCAATGAGCAGTTCTTC. Protein product: CASSRNQGNEQFF.

This clone was recorded only once. The sample holds other DNA sequences that translate to the same CDR3. V is TRBV5-4 and J is TRBJ2-5; 11 nucleotides align to TRBD2. V lost 5 bases and J lost 4; bases outside the gene matches: 4. The CDR3 length is 14 residues. The germline gives CDR1 SGHNT, CDR2 YYREEE (reference sequence). The CDR3: CASRLAGGRETQYF. For the CDR3, the DNA is TGTGCCAGCAGGTTAGCGGGGGGGAGAGAGACCCAGTACTTC.

The chain links TRBV10-3 to TRBJ1-1, with TRBD1 matching 9 bases. V dropped 5 bases and J dropped 1; count of bases not matched to a gene: 5. There are 15 residues in the CDR3. From germline, CDR1 is ENHRY and CDR2 SYGVKD. The CDR3: CAISPGQGPNTEAFF. The CDR3 bases are TGTGCCATCAGTCCGGGACAGGGACCGAACACTGAAGCTTTCTTT.

The chain carries TRBV6-6 and TRBJ1-6; unclear D gene. Trimming shortened V by 6 bases and J by 8 bases, and 17 bases separated the two germline ends. This CDR3 is 15 amino acids long. Germline CDR1 is MNHNY and CDR2 is SVGAGI (reference sequence). CDR3 nucleotides: TGTGCCAGCAGGACCACCGAGATAAGGGATTCACCCCTCCACTTT. Its translation is CASRTTEIRDSPLHF.

The chain has TRBV3-1 (or the pseudogene TRBV3-2) and TRBJ1-6; no reliable D call. Germline V gene sequence: CDR1 LGHDT, CDR2 YNNKEL (reference sequence). Between the trimmed V and J ends, which lost 1 base and 7 bases, there was a span of 5 bases. The CDR3 has 13 amino acids. The CDR3 DNA reads TGTGCCAGCAGCCAAGCAGAAAATTCACCCCTCCACTTT. It codes for CASSQAENSPLHF.

The chain combines TRBV7-2 with TRBJ1-5; unclear D gene. Germline CDR1 reads SGHTA; CDR2 reads FQGNSA. The length of the CDR3 is 18 residues. Trimming removed 1 base from V and 0 bases from J, with 16 bases in between. CDR3 in DNA: TGTGCCAGCAGCTTAGTGGCCTCCGGGGTGACTAGCAATCAGCCCCAGCATTTT. This translates into CASSLVASGVTSNQPQHF.

This clone appeared a single time. V is TRBV30 and J is TRBJ1-1; D might be TRBD1 (5 bases). The length of the CDR3 is 15 residues. Germline values: CDR1 GTSNPN, CDR2 SVGIG (reference sequence). Trimming shortened V by 2 bases and J by 1 base, and 14 bases separated the two germline ends. This CDR3 reads CAWSNLGAANTEAFF. DNA of the CDR3: TGTGCCTGGAGTAACCTAGGGGCCGCGAACACTGAAGCTTTCTTT.

The rearrangement links TRBV25-1 to TRBJ1-6; D uncertain. Germline CDR1 MGHDK, CDR2 SYGVNS. This CDR3 is 13 amino acids long. Trimming cost V 3 bases and J 8 bases, with 8 bases left between them. The CDR3 region is CASSEDPYSPLHF. CDR3 coding DNA: TGTGCCAGCAGTGAGGATCCTTATTCACCCCTCCACTTT.

This clone was recorded once. The chain joins TRBV6-6 to TRBJ2-7, with no clear D. The CDR3 has 13 amino acids. The V and J ends lost 0 bases and 4 bases respectively, with 7 bases between them. Germline CDR1 and CDR2: MNHNY and SVGAGI (reference sequence). The CDR3: CASSYSFQYEQYF. Here the CDR3 DNA reads TGTGCCAGCAGTTACTCGTTCCAATACGAGCAGTACTTC.

The V and J genes are TRBV4-1 and TRBJ1-1; D is perhaps TRBD1 (5 bases). The CDR3 is 15 residues long. V gave up 0 bases and J gave up 8 bases, with 16 bases separating them. The germline V gene encodes CDR1 MGHRA and CDR2 YSYEKL. CDR3 residues: CASSQDLGGGVEAFF. CDR3 in DNA: TGCGCCAGCAGCCAAGATCTCGGGGGAGGTGTAGAAGCTTTCTTT.

The table lists this clone with a count of one. V and J are TRBV7-2 and TRBJ2-1; D call uncertain. V dropped 5 bases and J dropped 8 bases, with 16 bases sitting between them. Germline V gene lookup returns CDR1 SGHTA and CDR2 FQGNSA. This CDR3 is 14 amino acids long. This CDR3 reads CASSPRSEKDEQFF. The CDR3 DNA follows: TGTGCCAGCAGCCCAAGGTCTGAGAAGGATGAGCAGTTCTTC.

This chain uses TRBV18 with TRBJ1-2, with no clear D. CDR3 size: 14 residues. The V gene's germline CDR1 is KGHSH and CDR2 LQKENI. The V end was cut by 2 bases, the J end by 8 bases, with 15 bases between. For the CDR3, the DNA is TGTGCCAGCTCACCAGACACCTTGCCTGGCGGCTACACCTTC. Amino acids: CASSPDTLPGGYTF. Supplemented by reference TRBV18 and TRBJ1-2, the full variable domain reads NAGVMQNPRHLVRRRGQEARLRCSPMKGHSHVYWYRQLPEEGLKFMVYLQKENIIDESGMPKERFSAEFPKEGPSILRIQQVVRGDSAAYFCASSPDTLPGGYTFGSGTRLTVV.

This clone was seen a single time. CDR3 residues: CASSVLAGGRYEQYF. CDR3 DNA: TGTGCCAGCAGCGTCCTAGCGGGGGGGCGATACGAGCAGTACTTC. The chain joins TRBV5-4 to TRBJ2-7; 12 bases align to TRBD2. The germline V gene encodes CDR1 SGHNT and CDR2 YYREEE (reference sequence). With V trimmed by 4 bases and J by 4 bases, 6 bases remained unmatched. This CDR3 comprises 15 residues. Using reference TRBV5-4 and TRBJ2-7 for the parts outside the CDR3, the full variable domain is ETGVTQSPTHLIKTRGQQVTLRCSSQSGHNTVSWYQQALGQGPQFIFQYYREEENGRGNFPPRFSGLQFPNYSSELNVNALELDDSALYLCASSVLAGGRYEQYFGPGTRLTVT.

The chain uses TRBV5-4 and TRBJ2-3; tentatively, D is TRBD2 (5 bases). Germline-derived CDR1 and CDR2 are SGHNT and YYREEE (reference sequence). V was trimmed by 0 bases and J by 1 base, leaving 9 bases between them. The CDR3 loop spans 15 amino acids. The CDR3, as DNA: TGTGCCAGCAGCTTGGTCCCCGGGGGCACAGATACGCAGTATTTT. Its protein is CASSLVPGGTDTQYF. The full variable domain, in which reference TRBV5-4 and TRBJ2-3 provide the parts outside the CDR3, is ETGVTQSPTHLIKTRGQQVTLRCSSQSGHNTVSWYQQALGQGPQFIFQYYREEENGRGNFPPRFSGLQFPNYSSELNVNALELDDSALYLCASSLVPGGTDTQYFGPGTRLTVL.

The genes are TRBV7-9 and TRBJ2-2, with 10 bases matching TRBD2. Per germline, CDR1 SEHNR and CDR2 FQNEAQ (reference sequence). J gave up 4 bases and V 4 bases, and 6 bases lay outside the gene matches. The CDR3 totals 16 residues. In DNA form, the CDR3 reads TGTGCCAGCAGCTACCCTAAGCGGGGGGGCACCGGGGAGCTGTTTTTT. It translates to CASSYPKRGGTGELFF.

The V and J genes are TRBV7-2 and TRBJ2-5; D is unresolved. V lost 1 base to trimming and J lost 3 bases, with 12 bases between them. CDR3 length equals 15 residues. Germline CDR1 and CDR2: SGHTA and FQGNSA. CDR3 coding DNA: TGTGCCAGCAGCTTAGAGGGCTGGAGAGAAGAGACCCAGTACTTC. Its translation: CASSLEGWREETQYF. Drawing the rest from reference TRBV7-2 and TRBJ2-5, the complete variable domain is GAGVSQSPSNKVTEKGKDVELRCDPISGHTALYWYRQSLGQGLEFLIYFQGNSAPDKSGLPSDRFSAERTGGSVSTLTIQRTQQEDSAVYLCASSLEGWREETQYFGPGTRLLVL.

The gene calls are TRBV5-5 and TRBJ1-5; weak D call: TRBD1 (6 bases). Per the germline V gene, CDR1 is SGHKS and CDR2 is YYEKEE (reference sequence). CDR3 length: 18 amino acids. Trimming stripped 1 base from V and 2 bases from J, with 19 bases between. CDR3: CASSLRDILWQGNQPQHF. The CDR3 nucleotides read TGTGCCAGCAGCTTGCGGGACATACTCTGGCAGGGCAATCAGCCCCAGCATTTT.

This clone was observed once. The chain uses TRBV6-6 and TRBJ2-6; weak D call: TRBD2 (6 bases). CDR3 length: 19 amino acids. The germline V gene has CDR1 MNHNY and CDR2 SVGAGI (reference sequence). V shed 5 bases and J shed 0 bases, with 20 bases lying between them. CDR3 nucleotide sequence: TGTGCCAGCAGTCAAACTCGGGTTCGGCGGGGCTCTGGGGCCAACGTCCTGACTTTC. This encodes CASSQTRVRRGSGANVLTF.

This chain joins TRBV2 and TRBJ2-7; D remains ambiguous. This CDR3 is built from 13 residues. CDR1 SNHLY and CDR2 FYNNEI come from the germline V gene. The V and J ends lost 4 bases and 2 bases respectively, with 9 bases between them. CDR3 sequence (DNA): TGTGCCAGCAGTGTAGACGGACCCTACGAGCAGTACTTC. Translation gives CASSVDGPYEQYF.

The chain is built from TRBV6-5 and TRBJ2-3; a weak D match, TRBD2 (6 bases). Germline V CDR1 and CDR2: MNHEY, SVGAGI. The CDR3 is made up of 14 amino acids. The V and J ends lost 6 bases and 6 bases respectively, with 16 bases between them. The CDR3 reads CASRTLATVDTQYF. CDR3 bases: TGTGCCAGCAGGACCCTAGCGACGGTGGATACGCAGTATTTT.

J is TRBJ2-2 and V is TRBV4-1; 7 bases are shared with TRBD2. Germline values: CDR1 MGHRA, CDR2 YSYEKL. Trimming took 3 bases from V and 7 from J; bases not matched to a gene: 8. The CDR3 is 15 amino acids. CDR3 protein: CASSHGLGRSGELFF. The CDR3 DNA reads as TGCGCCAGCAGCCACGGACTAGGGAGGAGCGGGGAGCTGTTTTTT.

Notes on this clone: Germline is not matched at one junction end, which may reflect a read error. The chain carries TRBV27 and TRBJ2-1; 9 nucleotides line up with TRBD2. The germline gives CDR1 MNHEY, CDR2 SMNVEV (reference sequence). This CDR3 comprises 16 residues. In DNA, the CDR3 is TGTGCCACCAGTCCCCTTTGGCGGGGGGGCCTCAATGAGCAGTTCTTC. This codes for CATSPLWRGGLNEQFF.

The chain employs TRBV27 and TRBJ2-5; TRBD1 matches 7 bases. The CDR3 runs to 15 residues. Germline loops: CDR1 MNHEY, CDR2 SMNVEV (reference sequence). J gave up 7 bases and V 4 bases, and 12 bases lay outside the gene matches. This CDR3 is CASSSTGTDGRTQYF. The CDR3 bases are TGTGCCAGCAGTTCGACAGGGACAGATGGGAGGACCCAGTACTTC.

The V gene is TRBV7-9, the J gene TRBJ2-3; no clear D. The V gene lost 6 bases and the J gene lost 6 bases, with 19 bases spanning the gap. CDR3 length: 15 amino acids. CDR1 is SEHNR and CDR2 is FQNEAQ in the germline V gene (reference sequence). The CDR3 sequence is CASSHPPPRWDTQYF. DNA of the CDR3: TGTGCCAGCAGTCACCCGCCTCCTCGGTGGGATACGCAGTATTTT.

This clone was seen only once. J is TRBJ1-3 and V is TRBV7-2; D is unresolved. CDR1 SGHTA and CDR2 FQGNSA come from the germline V gene. V was trimmed by 1 base and J by 0 bases, leaving 7 bases between them. CDR3 length: 15 amino acids. CDR3 protein: CASSLDGTSGNTIYF. The DNA of the CDR3 is TGTGCCAGCAGCTTAGACGGCACCTCTGGAAACACCATATATTTT.

As regards this clone: A junction boundary mismatches the germline segment, possibly from a read error. The chain uses TRBV15 and TRBJ1-1; D is possibly TRBD1 (5 bases). CDR3 length equals 14 residues. From germline, CDR1 is LNHNV and CDR2 YYDKDF (reference sequence). CDR3 residues: CATSGDSRHTEAFF. In nucleotides, the CDR3 is TGTGCCACCAGCGGAGACAGCCGCCACACTGAAGCTTTCTTT.

J is TRBJ2-7 and V is TRBV7-9; D is perhaps TRBD1 (5 bases). This CDR3 contains 16 residues. The germline V gene has CDR1 SEHNR and CDR2 FQNEAQ (reference sequence). V dropped 5 bases and J dropped 0 bases, with 17 bases sitting between them. CDR3 nucleotide sequence: TGTGCCAGCAGCGAGAACAGGCTGTCGAGCTCCTACGAGCAGTACTTC. The encoded protein is CASSENRLSSSYEQYF.

The V and J genes are TRBV19 and TRBJ2-7, with 9 bases aligning to TRBD2. The germline gives CDR1 LNHDA, CDR2 SQIVND (reference sequence). The CDR3 totals 13 residues. After removal of 6 bases from V and 6 bases from J, the junction contained 6 bases not matched to a gene. The CDR3 region has the DNA TGTGCCAGTAGCCAGGCGGGAGGGAGCGAGCAGTACTTC. Encoded protein: CASSQAGGSEQYF.

The rearrangement joins TRBV29-1 to TRBJ1-1, with D tentatively TRBD1 (5 bases). Trimming took 5 bases from V and 1 from J, leaving 11 bases between them. Per the germline V gene, CDR1 is SQVTM and CDR2 is ANQGSEA. The CDR3 is 13 amino acids. CDR3 in amino acids: CSVIRDPNTEAFF. The CDR3 coding sequence is TGCAGCGTTATCAGGGACCCGAACACTGAAGCTTTCTTT.